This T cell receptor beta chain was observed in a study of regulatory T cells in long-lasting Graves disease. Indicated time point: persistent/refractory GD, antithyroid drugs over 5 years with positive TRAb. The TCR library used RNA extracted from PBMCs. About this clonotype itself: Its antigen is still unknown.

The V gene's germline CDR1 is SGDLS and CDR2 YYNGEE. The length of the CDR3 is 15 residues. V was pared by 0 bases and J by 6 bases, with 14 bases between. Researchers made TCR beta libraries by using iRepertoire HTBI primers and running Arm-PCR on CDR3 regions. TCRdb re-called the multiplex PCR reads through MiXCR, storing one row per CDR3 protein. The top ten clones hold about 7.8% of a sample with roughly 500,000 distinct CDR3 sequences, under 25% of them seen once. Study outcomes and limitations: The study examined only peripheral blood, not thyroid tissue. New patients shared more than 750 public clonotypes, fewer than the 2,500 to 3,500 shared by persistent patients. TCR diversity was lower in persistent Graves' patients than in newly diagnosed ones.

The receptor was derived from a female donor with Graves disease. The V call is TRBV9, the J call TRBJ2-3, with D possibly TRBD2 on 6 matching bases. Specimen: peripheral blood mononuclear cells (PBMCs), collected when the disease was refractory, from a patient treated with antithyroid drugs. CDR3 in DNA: TGTGCCAGCAGCGTAGACGGGAGCGGTAGGGATACGCAGTATTTT. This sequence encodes CASSVDGSGRDTQYF.